These T cell receptor beta chains were read from a single sample in a study of Ad26.COV2.S vaccination and SARS-CoV-2 variants. Profiling relied on immunoSEQ multiplex PCR, and the TCRdb table lists in-frame clones only, not all of them. This sample has approximately 420,000 clones, with roughly 88% found just once. This specimen was peripheral blood, taken in a trial of Ad26.COV2.S vaccine versus placebo. These receptors originate from a person between 18 and 60 years old who received the Ad26.COV2.S COVID-19 vaccine or a placebo. Each CDR3 is given with its conserved first and last residue. The order of the fields is J gene, clone size, D gene, V gene, CDR3 DNA, CDR3 protein. The D gene is left open where the match is weak. Size values are once, few and many counts, or a class for expanded clones, and some rows have none.

j_gene: TRBJ1-2
abundance: .
d_gene: .
v_gene: TRBV4-3
CDR3nt: TGCGCCAGCAGCCGGGGGGTAAGGACACTAGGCGATTATGGCTACACCTTC
CDR3aa: CASSRGVRTLGDYGYTF

j_gene: TRBJ1-2
abundance: .
d_gene: .
v_gene: TRBV19
CDR3nt: TGTGCCAGTAGTATAGACCGGGACGTCTATGGCTACACCTTC
CDR3aa: CASSIDRDVYGYTF

j_gene: TRBJ1-1
abundance: .
d_gene: .
v_gene: TRBV5-1
CDR3nt: TGCGCCAGCAGCTTGGCCGTCAGGGGGAACACTGAAGCTTTCTTT
CDR3aa: CASSLAVRGNTEAFF

j_gene: TRBJ1-1
abundance: .
d_gene: TRBD1
v_gene: TRBV18
CDR3nt: TGTGCCAGCTCACCAGAGGGACAGCACATGAACACTGAAGCTTTCTTT
CDR3aa: CASSPEGQHMNTEAFF

j_gene: TRBJ2-1
abundance: .
d_gene: TRBD1
v_gene: TRBV7-2
CDR3nt: TGTGCCAGCAGCGCAACCGGGACAGGGGTCAATGAGCAGTTCTTC
CDR3aa: CASSATGTGVNEQFF

j_gene: TRBJ1-2
abundance: .
d_gene: .
v_gene: TRBV6-1
CDR3nt: TGTGCCAGCAGTGACGCCTTTAAAGTGAATGGCTACACCTTC
CDR3aa: CASSDAFKVNGYTF

j_gene: TRBJ1-1
abundance: .
d_gene: .
v_gene: TRBV28
CDR3nt: TGTGCCAGCAGATCTTGGGCTGAAGCTTTCTTT
CDR3aa: CASRSWAEAFF

j_gene: TRBJ2-3
abundance: .
d_gene: TRBD2
v_gene: TRBV7-2
CDR3nt: TGTGCCAGCAGCCAAGCGGGGGGCGGGGCAGATACGCAGTATTTT
CDR3aa: CASSQAGGGADTQYF

j_gene: TRBJ2-1
abundance: .
d_gene: .
v_gene: TRBV30
CDR3nt: TGTGCCTGGGACCCAGGAGTTTCCTACAATGAGCAGTTCTTC
CDR3aa: CAWDPGVSYNEQFF

j_gene: TRBJ2-1
abundance: .
d_gene: .
v_gene: TRBV7-6
CDR3nt: TGTGCCAGCAGCTTAGCGGCGGGCTCCTACAATGAGCAGTTCTTC
CDR3aa: CASSLAAGSYNEQFF

j_gene: TRBJ2-1
abundance: .
d_gene: .
v_gene: TRBV19
CDR3nt: TGTGCCAGTAGTATAGGGGGGAGTATCTACAATGAGCAGTTCTTC
CDR3aa: CASSIGGSIYNEQFF

j_gene: TRBJ2-1
abundance: .
d_gene: .
v_gene: TRBV7-3
CDR3nt: TGTGCCAGCGGGGGGACAGATGTGCAGTTCTTC
CDR3aa: CASGGTDVQFF

j_gene: TRBJ1-4
abundance: .
d_gene: TRBD1
v_gene: TRBV18
CDR3nt: TGTGCCAGCTCACCAGGCTGGGACAGCGATGAAAAACTGTTTTTT
CDR3aa: CASSPGWDSDEKLFF

j_gene: TRBJ1-2
abundance: once
d_gene: .
v_gene: TRBV28
CDR3nt: TGTGCCAGCAGTTTAAGGGCAGGGCCCCGGGGCTATGGCTACACCTTC
CDR3aa: CASSLRAGPRGYGYTF

j_gene: TRBJ1-2
abundance: .
d_gene: .
v_gene: TRBV2
CDR3nt: TGTGCCAGCAGTGGGGGGCGATCTAACTATGGCTACACCTTC
CDR3aa: CASSGGRSNYGYTF